One and the same sample provided the 19 T cell receptor beta chains below, sequenced in a study of blood T cell repertoires in COVID-19. The protocol was immunoSEQ multiplex PCR, while the TCRdb copy is restricted to in-frame clones and leaves out a portion. The data contain hundreds of thousands of clones, 80% to 90% of them singletons. Sequencing was done on a sample of peripheral blood. These receptor sequences come from a woman between 25 and 40 years old with COVID-19, enrolled during active disease.

V usage is TRBV19 and J usage is TRBJ1-1; possible D gene TRBD1, 5 bases. In germline, CDR1 is LNHDA, CDR2 SQIVND (reference sequence). The CDR3 length is 13 residues. V lost 10 bases, J lost 1 base, and 13 bases lay in between. The CDR3 spells CAISRGGNTEAFF. The CDR3 DNA is TGTGCCATCTCCCGCGGGGGGAACACTGAAGCTTTCTTT.

The chain couples TRBV11-3 to TRBJ2-5; 7 bases line up with TRBD1. Per the germline V gene, CDR1 is SGHNT and CDR2 is YENEEA. There are 13 residues in the CDR3. V shed 8 bases and J 4 bases; nucleotides not matched to a gene: 7. The CDR3 loop reads CASGQDRRETQYF. Here the CDR3 DNA reads TGTGCCAGCGGACAGGACAGAAGAGAGACCCAGTACTTC.

The V and J genes are TRBV5-1 and TRBJ1-1; a possible D gene is TRBD1 (6 bases). Trimming pared 3 bases from V and 4 bases from J, leaving 16 bases between. The CDR3 contains 15 residues. The germline V gene encodes CDR1 SGHRS and CDR2 YFSETQ. The CDR3 protein is CASSSLQGEGTEAFF. In nucleotides, the CDR3 is TGCGCCAGCAGCTCCCTACAGGGAGAGGGCACTGAAGCTTTCTTT.

The V gene is TRBV3-1 (or the pseudogene TRBV3-2), the J gene TRBJ1-3; D not resolved. V lost 3 bases and J 0 bases, leaving 3 bases between the germline ends. Germline V CDR1 and CDR2: LGHDT, YNNKEL (reference sequence). The CDR3 has 13 amino acids. In nucleotides, the CDR3 is TGTGCCAGCAGCCAGAGCTCTGGAAACACCATATATTTT. Its translation: CASSQSSGNTIYF.

The rearrangement joins TRBV19 to TRBJ1-1, with D possibly TRBD1 on 6 matching bases. Trimming took 3 bases from V and 6 from J, leaving 11 bases between them. Germline loops: CDR1 LNHDA, CDR2 SQIVND (reference sequence). CDR3 length: 13 amino acids. The CDR3 region has the DNA TGTGCCAGTAGTATTACAGGGCGTTCTGAAGCTTTCTTT. It codes for CASSITGRSEAFF.

The chain is built from TRBV7-2 and TRBJ2-7, with 14 bases identical to TRBD2. The CDR3 spans 17 residues. V shed 3 bases and J 6 bases; nucleotides not matched to a gene: 10. The germline gives CDR1 SGHTA, CDR2 FQGNSA. The CDR3 DNA follows: TGTGCCAGCAGCTTCCGGACTAGCGGGGGGTTGCGGGTCGAGCAGTACTTC. As protein: CASSFRTSGGLRVEQYF.

The V and J genes are TRBV7-9 and TRBJ2-3; tentatively, D is TRBD2 (5 bases). The CDR3 is 13 amino acids. Germline CDR1 reads SEHNR; CDR2 reads FQNEAQ (reference sequence). Trimming stripped 8 bases from V and 5 bases from J, with 14 bases between. CDR3 coding DNA: TGTGCCAGCTCGGGCATCGCGGGAGATACGCAGTATTTT. It yields the protein CASSGIAGDTQYF.

The chain combines TRBV7-8 with TRBJ2-3; D perhaps matches TRBD2 (7 bases). CDR1 and CDR2 (germline): SGHVS, FQNEAQ. V lost 1 base, J lost 7 bases, and 18 bases lay in between. The CDR3 is 16 amino acids. This chain's CDR3 is CASSLVGTNRGHTQYF. CDR3 DNA: TGTGCCAGCAGCTTAGTGGGGACTAACCGGGGGCATACGCAGTATTTT.

This chain uses TRBV15 with TRBJ1-3, with 9 bases fitting TRBD1. CDR1 and CDR2 (germline): LNHNV, YYDKDF (reference sequence). This CDR3 comprises 17 residues. V gave up 4 bases and J gave up 1 base; unmatched junction bases: 8. The CDR3 region has the DNA TGTGCCACCAGCAACAGGGGGACAGGGCATTCTGGAAACACCATATATTTT. Translation gives CATSNRGTGHSGNTIYF.

CDR3 nucleotides: TGTGCCACCAGGACTAGCGGAGCCAGCACAGATACGCAGTATTTT. Protein sequence: CATRTSGASTDTQYF. The gene calls are TRBV15 and TRBJ2-3, with TRBD2 matching 9 bases. Germline assignment: CDR1 LNHNV and CDR2 YYDKDF (reference sequence). V lost 6 bases and J lost 0; bases outside the gene matches: 4. The CDR3 sequence is 15 residues long.

The chain uses TRBV7-2 and TRBJ1-2, with D possibly being TRBD1 (5 bases). The CDR3 has 12 amino acids. Between the trimmed V and J ends, which lost 4 bases and 11 bases, there was a span of 14 bases. In germline, CDR1 is SGHTA, CDR2 FQGNSA. CDR3 sequence (DNA): TGTGCCAGCAGCTCCCGACAGTCCCCGTACACCTTC. Its translation is CASSSRQSPYTF.

The chain links TRBV27 to TRBJ2-5, with D possibly being TRBD2 (5 bases). This CDR3 contains 14 residues. Per germline, CDR1 MNHEY and CDR2 SMNVEV (reference sequence). Trimming shortened V by 4 bases and J by 3 bases, and 12 bases separated the two germline ends. The CDR3 DNA sequence: TGTGCCAGCAGTTCGTTAGACGGGAAAGAGACCCAGTACTTC. It yields the protein CASSSLDGKETQYF.

The DNA of the CDR3 is TGTGCCAGCAGCGTAGGGGGAGGGAATAGGGCTTTCTTT. The encoded protein is CASSVGGGNRAFF. The V gene is TRBV9, the J gene TRBJ1-1; D gene uncertain. The CDR3 has 13 amino acids. The V gene lost 0 bases and the J gene lost 11 bases, with 14 bases spanning the gap. CDR1 is SGDLS, CDR2 YYNGEE, per germline.

The V gene is TRBV14, the J gene TRBJ2-4; D gene uncertain. V was pared by 2 bases and J by 0 bases, with 5 bases between. Germline CDR1 and CDR2: SGHDN and FVKESK. The CDR3 loop spans 14 amino acids. The CDR3 region is CASSQSPAKNIQYF. The CDR3 bases are TGTGCCAGCAGCCAAAGCCCAGCCAAAAACATTCAGTACTTC.

CDR3 in amino acids: CAAGGRFAEAFF. CDR3 coding DNA: TGTGCCGCGGGAGGGAGGTTCGCTGAAGCTTTCTTT. This chain joins TRBV19 and TRBJ1-1; D is unclear. The ends were cut back, 11 bases at V and 6 bases at J, with 16 bases in the middle. The CDR3 has 12 residues. Germline CDR1 LNHDA, CDR2 SQIVND (reference sequence). Using reference TRBV19 and TRBJ1-1 for the parts outside the CDR3, the full variable domain is DGGITQSPKYLFRKEGQNVTLSCEQNLNHDAMYWYRQDPGQGLRLIYYSQIVNDFQKGDIAEGYSVSREKKESFPLTVTSAQKNPTAFYLCAAGGRFAEAFFGQGTRLTVV.

The rearrangement joins TRBV25-1 to TRBJ2-3, with TRBD1 as a possible D gene (6 bases). V lost 9 bases and J lost 0, with 10 bases in between. The CDR3 is 13 amino acids. Looked up from germline, CDR1 is MGHDK and CDR2 is SYGVNS. CDR3 sequence: CASQGFSTDTQYF. The CDR3 nucleotides read TGTGCCAGTCAGGGGTTTAGCACAGATACGCAGTATTTT. The full variable domain, rest sourced from reference TRBV25-1 and TRBJ2-3, is EADIYQTPRYLVIGTGKKITLECSQTMGHDKMYWYQQDPGMELHLIHYSYGVNSTEKGDLSSESTVSRIRTEHFPLTLESARPSHTSQYLCASQGFSTDTQYFGPGTRLTVL.

J is TRBJ2-3 and V is TRBV29-1; TRBD1 aligns across 7 bases. CDR3 length: 12 amino acids. V shed 4 bases and J 3 bases; nucleotides not matched to a gene: 1. CDR1 and CDR2 (germline): SQVTM, ANQGSEA. The CDR3 protein is CSVVTGTDTQYF. The CDR3 DNA is TGCAGCGTTGTGACAGGGACAGATACGCAGTATTTT.

This clone was seen a few times. The rearrangement uses TRBV7-9 and TRBJ2-7; 7 bases agree with TRBD1. The CDR3 is 15 amino acids. CDR1 is SEHNR, CDR2 FQNEAQ, per germline (reference sequence). Trimming removed 1 base from V and 1 base from J; junction bases left unmatched: 4. The CDR3 region has the DNA TGTGCCAGCAGCTTAGATACGGGACAGTCCTACGAGCAGTACTTC. Translated, it gives CASSLDTGQSYEQYF.

The V and J genes are TRBV5-1 and TRBJ1-5; 10 bases align to TRBD1. V shed 0 bases and J 5 bases; nucleotides not matched to a gene: 5. There are 16 residues in the CDR3. Germline lookup yields CDR1 SGHRS and CDR2 YFSETQ. CDR3 bases: TGCGCCAGCAGCTTGGGCCCCGGGACAGGGGATCAGCCCCAGCATTTT. This translates into CASSLGPGTGDQPQHF.